These 8 T cell receptor beta chains share one sample of origin, sequenced in a study of control samples from healthy donors and cancer patients. Profiling relied on immunoSEQ multiplex PCR, and the TCRdb table lists in-frame clones only, not all of them. The sample records 150,000 to 200,000 clones, 80% to 95% being singletons. Sequencing was performed on blood. The receptor source for this set is a woman in her thirties in good health.

The chain links TRBV4-2 to TRBJ1-6; no clear D. The CDR3 runs 15 residues. Germline V gene lookup returns CDR1 LGHNA and CDR2 YNFKEQ. V gave up 0 bases and J gave up 6 bases, with 9 bases separating them. CDR3 coding DNA: TGTGCCAGCAGCCAAGAGGGCAGGATTAATTCACCCCTCCACTTT. It codes for CASSQEGRINSPLHF.

This CDR3 reads CASSLQWASTEAFF. Here the CDR3 DNA reads TGTGCCAGCAGCCTCCAGTGGGCCTCCACTGAAGCTTTCTTT. This chain connects TRBV28 to TRBJ1-1; D uncertain. CDR1 and CDR2 (germline): MDHEN, SYDVKM. CDR3 length: 14 residues. Trimming took 6 bases from V and 4 from J, leaving 15 bases between them.

The chain carries TRBV2 and TRBJ1-6, with 7 bases fitting TRBD1. V lost 5 bases to trimming and J lost 1 base; unmatched junction nucleotides: 11. The germline V gene has CDR1 SNHLY and CDR2 FYNNEI. This CDR3 is built from 18 residues. The CDR3 is CASSWTGGPPSYNSPLHF. The CDR3 DNA reads as TGTGCCAGCAGTTGGACAGGAGGGCCTCCGTCCTATAATTCACCCCTCCACTTT.

The chain has TRBV7-6 and TRBJ2-1, with 12 bases fitting TRBD2. With V trimmed by 1 base and J by 2 bases, 6 bases remained unmatched. This CDR3 spans 18 amino acids. The germline gives CDR1 SGHVS, CDR2 FNYEAQ. The CDR3 DNA follows: TGTGCCAGCAGCTTAGGTTCCGGACTAGCGGGAACCTACAATGAGCAGTTCTTC. As protein: CASSLGSGLAGTYNEQFF.

This chain uses TRBV11-3 with TRBJ2-2, with D possibly matching TRBD1 (6 bases). From germline, CDR1 is SGHNT and CDR2 YENEEA. Trimming cost V 3 bases and J 6 bases, with 8 bases left between them. The CDR3 sequence is 13 residues long. The CDR3 nucleotides read TGTGCCAGCAGCTTCCCAGGGGCCGGGGAGCTGTTTTTT. Amino acids: CASSFPGAGELFF.

The rearrangement joins TRBV9 to TRBJ2-1; 8 bases line up with TRBD2. The ends lost 4 bases at V and 1 base at J; junction bases unmatched: 1. CDR1 is SGDLS and CDR2 is YYNGEE in the germline V gene. The CDR3 extends over 14 amino acids. The DNA of the CDR3 is TGTGCCAGCAGCAAGCGGGAGTCCTACAATGAGCAGTTCTTC. It translates to CASSKRESYNEQFF.

In its sample, this clone was seen a few times. The chain carries TRBV21-1 and TRBJ1-3; TRBD1, the table's D call, was not compared with the DNA. TRBV21-1 is termed a pseudogene. CDR3 length: 16 residues. CDR3 DNA sequence: TGTGCCACCAGGTTTGGGGCTTCCTTCTCTGGAAACACCATATATTTT. This translates into CATRFGASFSGNTIYF.

The chain links TRBV27 to TRBJ2-1; TRBD2 is a possible D gene (9 bases). V lost 5 bases to trimming and J lost 7 bases, with 21 bases between them. Germline CDR1 reads MNHEY; CDR2 reads SMNVEV (reference sequence). This CDR3 comprises 16 residues. CDR3 sequence reads: CASSPRGREGRNEQFF. DNA of the CDR3: TGTGCCAGCAGTCCCAGGGGGCGGGAGGGCAGAAATGAGCAGTTCTTC.